These 24 T cell receptor beta chains originate from one sample sequenced in a study of blood T cell repertoires in COVID-19. Produced via immunoSEQ multiplex PCR; TCRdb's table is partial and in-frame only. Of more than 250,000 clones in the sample, 85% to 90% were seen once. The sequenced material came from peripheral blood. These receptor sequences come from a woman aged 50 to 65 with COVID-19, enrolled during active disease.

The J gene is TRBJ1-1, the V gene TRBV3-1 (or the pseudogene TRBV3-2); TRBD1 matches 9 bases. The CDR3 is made up of 15 amino acids. V gave up 7 bases and J gave up 5 bases; unmatched junction bases: 11. Per germline, CDR1 LGHDT and CDR2 YNNKEL (reference sequence). As DNA, the CDR3 is TGTGCCAGCAAGGACAGGGGAACGGAGTCTACTGAAGCTTTCTTT. Its translation is CASKDRGTESTEAFF.

The chain uses TRBV6-6 and TRBJ2-3, with 14 positions matching TRBD2. The CDR3 runs to 16 residues. After removal of 4 bases from V and 10 bases from J, the junction contained 10 bases not matched to a gene. Germline values: CDR1 MNHNY, CDR2 SVGAGI (reference sequence). CDR3 loop: CASSSRIGTSGSAQYF. The CDR3 DNA reads as TGTGCCAGCAGTTCCCGTATTGGGACTAGCGGGAGTGCGCAGTATTTT.

This chain connects TRBV5-1 to TRBJ2-1; 10 bases line up with TRBD2. The CDR3 has 17 amino acids. Looked up from germline, CDR1 is SGHRS and CDR2 is YFSETQ. The junction had 8 bases not matched to a gene; V was cut back by 3 bases and J by 2 bases. CDR3: CASSYLGTSATYNEQFF. CDR3 DNA: TGCGCCAGCAGCTACCTTGGGACTAGCGCCACCTACAATGAGCAGTTCTTC.

This rearrangement joins TRBV6-6 to TRBJ2-5; 7 bases agree with TRBD1. With V trimmed by 4 bases and J by 2 bases, 10 bases remained unmatched. The CDR3 is made up of 16 amino acids. Germline V lookup: CDR1 MNHNY, CDR2 SVGAGI (reference sequence). As DNA, the CDR3 is TGTGCCAGCAGTTCGCGGGCAAGGGGACAGCAAGAGACCCAGTACTTC. Its translation is CASSSRARGQQETQYF.

The V and J genes are TRBV13 and TRBJ2-1; the D gene is possibly TRBD2 (7 bases). Per germline, CDR1 PRHDT and CDR2 FYEKMQ (reference sequence). Trimming cost V 4 bases and J 7 bases, with 20 bases left between them. This CDR3 comprises 16 residues. Here the CDR3 DNA reads TGTGCCAGCAGCTCCCGGGGGGCAGGTATGCGGAATGAGCAGTTCTTC. Translating gives CASSSRGAGMRNEQFF. Based on the CDR3 plus reference TRBV13 and TRBJ2-1, the full variable domain is AAGVIQSPRHLIKEKRETATLKCYPIPRHDTVYWYQQGPGQDPQFLISFYEKMQSDKGSIPDRFSAQQFSDYHSELNMSSLELGDSALYFCASSSRGAGMRNEQFFGPGTRLTVL.

J is TRBJ2-1 and V is TRBV3-1 (or the pseudogene TRBV3-2); no firm D call. This CDR3 has 12 residues. CDR1 LGHDT and CDR2 YNNKEL come from the germline V gene (reference sequence). V was cut by 1 base and J by 6 bases, with 4 bases left in between. The CDR3 DNA reads TGTGCCAGCAGCCAAGTCGGCAATGAGCAGTTCTTC. This translates into CASSQVGNEQFF.

The J gene is TRBJ1-1, the V gene TRBV5-1; 8 bases map to TRBD1. Germline loops: CDR1 SGHRS, CDR2 YFSETQ. J gave up 2 bases and V 4 bases, and 7 bases lay outside the gene matches. The CDR3 runs 15 residues. The CDR3 loop is CASSLTTGVNTEAFF. CDR3 nucleotide sequence: TGCGCCAGCAGCCTTACGACAGGGGTAAACACTGAAGCTTTCTTT.

This chain joins TRBV5-5 and TRBJ1-4; TRBD1 agrees at 8 bases. Germline V gives CDR1 SGHKS, CDR2 YYEKEE (reference sequence). This CDR3 contains 18 residues. Trimming removed 2 bases from V and 7 bases from J; junction bases left unmatched: 16. The CDR3 reads CASSFQGQGRTRSEKLFF. The CDR3 DNA follows: TGTGCCAGCAGCTTCCAAGGACAGGGAAGGACTCGTAGTGAAAAACTGTTTTTT.

J is TRBJ1-5 and V is TRBV6-5, with TRBD1 matching 7 bases. Germline lookup yields CDR1 MNHEY and CDR2 SVGAGI. CDR3 size: 13 residues. With 6 bases clipped from V and 1 base from J, the junction kept 0 bases outside the gene matches. CDR3 bases: TGTGCCAGCAGACAGGGGAGCAATCAGCCCCAGCATTTT. This codes for CASRQGSNQPQHF.

The chain combines TRBV6-5 with TRBJ2-2; 8 bases line up with TRBD1. The CDR3 is 15 residues long. Germline loops: CDR1 MNHEY, CDR2 SVGAGI. V shed 10 bases, J shed 5 bases, and the junction held 12 bases outside the gene matches. CDR3 sequence: CATLIATGGTGELFF. CDR3 bases: TGTGCCACCCTCATAGCCACAGGGGGAACCGGGGAGCTGTTTTTT.

CDR3 protein: CASSSSFEQFF. For the CDR3, the DNA is TGTGCCAGCAGCTCTTCTTTCGAGCAGTTCTTC. This chain joins TRBV7-9 and TRBJ2-1; D remains unclear. From germline, CDR1 is SEHNR and CDR2 FQNEAQ (reference sequence). The V and J ends lost 4 bases and 10 bases respectively, with 8 bases between them. The CDR3 extends over 11 amino acids.

The V gene is TRBV6-6, the J gene TRBJ1-1; TRBD1 aligns across 7 bases. Trimming at V came to 7 bases and at J to 3 bases, leaving 14 bases not matched to a gene. Germline V gene sequence: CDR1 MNHNY, CDR2 SVGAGI (reference sequence). The CDR3 contains 16 residues. The CDR3: CASTKIRQGRDTEAFF. In DNA form, the CDR3 reads TGTGCCAGCACCAAGATACGACAGGGAAGGGACACTGAAGCTTTCTTT.

V gene TRBV6-5 combines with J gene TRBJ2-3, with TRBD2 as a possible D gene (5 bases). CDR3 size: 15 residues. Trimming cost V 7 bases and J 0 bases, with 14 bases left between them. Germline V gene sequence: CDR1 MNHEY, CDR2 SVGAGI. This chain's CDR3 is CASNNLAASTDTQYF. The CDR3 DNA is TGTGCCAGCAACAATCTAGCAGCTAGCACAGATACGCAGTATTTT.

The chain joins TRBV6-5 to TRBJ1-2, with 7 bases lining up with TRBD1. V was pared by 8 bases and J by 3 bases, with 6 bases of the junction left unmatched. CDR1 and CDR2 from the germline V gene are MNHEY and SVGAGI. The CDR3 extends over 13 amino acids. The CDR3 loop is CASRITGDYGYTF. The CDR3, as DNA: TGTGCCAGCCGGATAACAGGGGACTATGGCTACACCTTC.

V is TRBV30 and J is TRBJ2-3; possibly TRBD1 for D (6 bases). Deletions cut 4 bases from V and 1 base from J, with 9 bases between. Per the germline V gene, CDR1 is GTSNPN and CDR2 is SVGIG (reference sequence). The CDR3 totals 13 residues. CDR3 coding DNA: TGTGCCTGGACAGGGGTTGGCACAGATACGCAGTATTTT. Protein: CAWTGVGTDTQYF.

The rearrangement links TRBV7-9 to TRBJ1-1; no clear D gene. V shed 5 bases and J shed 4 bases, with 8 bases lying between them. Per the germline V gene, CDR1 is SEHNR and CDR2 is FQNEAQ (reference sequence). The CDR3 spans 12 residues. The CDR3 coding sequence is TGTGCCAGCAGCCCCCGGGGCACTGAAGCTTTCTTT. Protein product: CASSPRGTEAFF.

The chain uses TRBV5-5 and TRBJ1-1; 7 bases align to TRBD1. The CDR3 sequence is 12 residues long. Germline V gene lookup returns CDR1 SGHKS and CDR2 YYEKEE (reference sequence). V dropped 6 bases and J dropped 11; count of bases not matched to a gene: 10. The CDR3 nucleotides read TGTGCCAGCACCGAGAACAGGGGTGCGGCTTTCTTT. Translated: CASTENRGAAFF.

This sequence joins TRBV11-2 and TRBJ1-4; a weak D match, TRBD1 (5 bases). CDR3 length: 14 amino acids. Trimming pared 6 bases from V and 2 bases from J, leaving 10 bases between. Germline loops: CDR1 SGHAT, CDR2 FQNNGV. The CDR3 DNA reads TGTGCCAGCAGACGAAGACAGACTAATGAAAAACTGTTTTTT. Protein sequence: CASRRRQTNEKLFF.

The genes are TRBV6-2 or TRBV6-3 and TRBJ1-5; D perhaps matches TRBD1 (5 bases). V was trimmed by 2 bases and J by 7 bases, leaving 9 bases between them. CDR1 is MNHEY and CDR2 is SVGEGT in the germline V gene. The CDR3 has 13 residues. CDR3 in amino acids: CASSYRGGQPQHF. The CDR3 DNA is TGTGCCAGCAGTTACAGGGGCGGACAGCCCCAGCATTTT.

This clone was seen a handful of times. V usage is TRBV19 and J usage is TRBJ1-5, with 9 bases that match TRBD1. The CDR3 covers 16 residues. The ends lost 7 bases at V and 0 bases at J; junction bases unmatched: 7. Germline loops: CDR1 LNHDA, CDR2 SQIVND (reference sequence). The DNA of the CDR3 is TGTGCCAGTACGGACAGGGGAACATATAGCAATCAGCCCCAGCATTTT. Translating it yields CASTDRGTYSNQPQHF.

The chain couples TRBV30 to TRBJ1-2, with D tentatively TRBD1 (6 bases). This CDR3 contains 11 residues. The V end was cut by 3 bases, the J end by 8 bases, with 10 bases between. Germline loops: CDR1 GTSNPN, CDR2 SVGIG (reference sequence). CDR3 coding DNA: TGTGCCTGGAGCCCAGGGGTCGGCTACACCTTC. Encoded protein: CAWSPGVGYTF.

This sequence joins TRBV27 and TRBJ1-6, with D uncertain. The germline CDR1 and CDR2 sequences are MNHEY and SMNVEV (reference sequence). The V end was cut by 7 bases, the J end by 10 bases, with 23 bases between. The CDR3 consists of 16 residues. The CDR3: CASTSGIGGSRSPLHF. The CDR3 bases are TGTGCCAGCACCTCGGGTATAGGAGGGAGTAGATCACCCCTCCACTTT.

The chain links TRBV10-3 to TRBJ1-5; TRBD1 matches 7 bases. CDR1 is ENHRY, CDR2 SYGVKD, per germline. The V and J ends lost 0 bases and 3 bases, in that order; junction bases with no gene match: 2. This CDR3 contains 15 residues. This CDR3 is CAISESGQLNQPQHF. The DNA of the CDR3 is TGTGCCATCAGTGAGTCGGGACAGCTCAATCAGCCCCAGCATTTT.

The chain links TRBV9 to TRBJ2-2; 9 bases fit TRBD1. The V segment lost 3 bases and the J segment 2 bases; nucleotides outside the gene matches: 8. The germline CDR1 and CDR2 sequences are SGDLS and YYNGEE. The CDR3 loop spans 17 amino acids. This CDR3 reads CASSGRDRVFNTGELFF. DNA of the CDR3: TGTGCCAGCAGCGGCCGGGACAGGGTCTTTAACACCGGGGAGCTGTTTTTT.